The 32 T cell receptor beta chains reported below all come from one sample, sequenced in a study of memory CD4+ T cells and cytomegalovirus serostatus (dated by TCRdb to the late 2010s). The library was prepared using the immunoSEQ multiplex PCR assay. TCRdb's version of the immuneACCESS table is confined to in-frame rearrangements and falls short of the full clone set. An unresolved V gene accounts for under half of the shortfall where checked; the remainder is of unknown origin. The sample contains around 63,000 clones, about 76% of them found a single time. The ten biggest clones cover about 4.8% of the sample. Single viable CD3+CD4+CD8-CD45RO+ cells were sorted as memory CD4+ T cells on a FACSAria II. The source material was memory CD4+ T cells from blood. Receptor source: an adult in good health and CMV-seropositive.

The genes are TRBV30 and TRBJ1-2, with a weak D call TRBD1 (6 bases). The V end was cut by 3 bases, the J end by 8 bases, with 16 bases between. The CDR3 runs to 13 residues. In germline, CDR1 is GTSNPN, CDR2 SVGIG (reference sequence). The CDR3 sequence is CAWSVQGMGGYTF. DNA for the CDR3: TGTGCCTGGAGCGTACAGGGAATGGGGGGCTACACCTTC.

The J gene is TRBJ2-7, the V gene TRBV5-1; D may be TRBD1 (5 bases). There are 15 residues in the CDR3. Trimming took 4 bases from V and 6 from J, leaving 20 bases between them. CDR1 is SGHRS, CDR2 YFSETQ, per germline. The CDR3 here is CASSPEGPPQGEQYF. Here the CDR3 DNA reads TGCGCCAGCAGCCCAGAAGGACCCCCGCAGGGCGAGCAGTACTTC.

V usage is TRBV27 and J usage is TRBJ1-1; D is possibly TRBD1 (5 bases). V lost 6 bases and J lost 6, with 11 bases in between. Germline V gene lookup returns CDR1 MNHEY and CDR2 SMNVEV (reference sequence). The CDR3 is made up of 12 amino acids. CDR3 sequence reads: CASRTGSSEAFF. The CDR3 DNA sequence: TGTGCCAGCAGAACAGGTTCTTCTGAAGCTTTCTTT.

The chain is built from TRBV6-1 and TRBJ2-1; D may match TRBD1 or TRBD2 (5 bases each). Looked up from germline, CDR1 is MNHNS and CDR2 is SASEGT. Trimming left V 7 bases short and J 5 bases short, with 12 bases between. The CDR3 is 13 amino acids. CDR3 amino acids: CASTRDADNEQFF. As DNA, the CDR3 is TGTGCCAGCACCCGGGACGCTGACAATGAGCAGTTCTTC.

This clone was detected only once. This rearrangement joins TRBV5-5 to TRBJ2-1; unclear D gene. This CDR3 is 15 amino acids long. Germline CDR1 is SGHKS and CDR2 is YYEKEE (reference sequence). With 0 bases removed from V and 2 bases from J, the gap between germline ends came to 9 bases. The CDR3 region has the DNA TGTGCCAGCAGCTTGGACAGCCCGGCCTACAATGAGCAGTTCTTC. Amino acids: CASSLDSPAYNEQFF.

The CDR3 DNA reads TGTGCCATCGCAGGGCCTAACCAAGAGACCCAGTACTTC. It is translated as CAIAGPNQETQYF. The chain couples TRBV6-6 to TRBJ2-5, with D maybe TRBD1 (5 bases). The CDR3 is 13 amino acids. Germline CDR1 reads MNHNY; CDR2 reads SVGAGI (reference sequence). Deletions cut 10 bases from V and 0 bases from J, with 12 bases between.

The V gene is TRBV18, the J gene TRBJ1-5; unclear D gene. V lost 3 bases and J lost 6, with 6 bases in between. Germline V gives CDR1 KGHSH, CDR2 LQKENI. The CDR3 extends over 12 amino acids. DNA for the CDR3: TGTGCCAGCTCACCGGGCAGTCAGCCCCAGCATTTT. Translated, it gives CASSPGSQPQHF.

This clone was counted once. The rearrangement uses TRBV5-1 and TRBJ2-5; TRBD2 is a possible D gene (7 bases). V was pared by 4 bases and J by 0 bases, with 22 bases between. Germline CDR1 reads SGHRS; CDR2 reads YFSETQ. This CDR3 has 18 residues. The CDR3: CASSPGTLALSNQETQYF. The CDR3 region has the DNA TGCGCCAGCAGCCCGGGGACACTAGCGCTGAGTAACCAAGAGACCCAGTACTTC.

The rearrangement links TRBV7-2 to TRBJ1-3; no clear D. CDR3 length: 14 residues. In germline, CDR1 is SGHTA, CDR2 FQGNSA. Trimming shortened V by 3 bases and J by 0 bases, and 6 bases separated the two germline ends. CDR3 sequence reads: CASSLEYSGNTIYF. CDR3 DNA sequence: TGTGCCAGCAGCTTGGAATACTCTGGAAACACCATATATTTT.

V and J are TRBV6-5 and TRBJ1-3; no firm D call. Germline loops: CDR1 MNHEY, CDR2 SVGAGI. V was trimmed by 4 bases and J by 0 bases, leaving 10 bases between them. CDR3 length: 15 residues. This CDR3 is CASSSYQDSGNTIYF. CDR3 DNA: TGTGCCAGCAGTTCCTATCAAGACTCTGGAAACACCATATATTTT.

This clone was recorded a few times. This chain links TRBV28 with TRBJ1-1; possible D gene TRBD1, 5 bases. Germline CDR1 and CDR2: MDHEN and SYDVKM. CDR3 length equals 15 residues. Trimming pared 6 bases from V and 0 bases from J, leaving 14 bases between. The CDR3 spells CASRSSATVNTEAFF. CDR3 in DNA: TGTGCCAGCAGGAGCAGCGCGACAGTGAACACTGAAGCTTTCTTT.

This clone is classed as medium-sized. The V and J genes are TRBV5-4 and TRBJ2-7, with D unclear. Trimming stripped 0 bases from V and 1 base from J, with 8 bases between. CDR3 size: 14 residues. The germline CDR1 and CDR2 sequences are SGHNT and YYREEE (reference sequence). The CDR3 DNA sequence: TGTGCCAGCAGCTTGGAACTGGATTCCTACGAGCAGTACTTC. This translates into CASSLELDSYEQYF.

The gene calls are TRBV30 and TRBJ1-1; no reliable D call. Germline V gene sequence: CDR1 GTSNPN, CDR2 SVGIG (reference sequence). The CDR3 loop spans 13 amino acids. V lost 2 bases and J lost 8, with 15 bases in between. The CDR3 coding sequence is TGTGCCTGGAGTTCTCTTGAAAAGGAGGAAGCTTTCTTT. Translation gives CAWSSLEKEEAFF.

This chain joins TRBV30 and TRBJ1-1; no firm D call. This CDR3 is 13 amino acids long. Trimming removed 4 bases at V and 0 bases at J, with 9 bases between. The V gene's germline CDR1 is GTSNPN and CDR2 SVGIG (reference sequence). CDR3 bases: TGTGCCTGGATAGTCGGGGTGAACACTGAAGCTTTCTTT. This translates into CAWIVGVNTEAFF.

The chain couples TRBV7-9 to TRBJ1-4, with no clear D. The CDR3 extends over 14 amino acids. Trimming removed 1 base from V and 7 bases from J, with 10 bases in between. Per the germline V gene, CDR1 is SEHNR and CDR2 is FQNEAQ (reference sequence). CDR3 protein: CASSLVAGREKLFF. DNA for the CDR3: TGTGCCAGCAGCTTAGTTGCAGGTCGTGAAAAACTGTTTTTT.

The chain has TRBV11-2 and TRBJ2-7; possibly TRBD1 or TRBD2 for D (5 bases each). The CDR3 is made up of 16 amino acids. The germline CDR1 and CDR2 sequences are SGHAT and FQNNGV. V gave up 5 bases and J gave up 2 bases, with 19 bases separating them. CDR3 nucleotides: TGTGCCAGCAGCAAACATGGGGACGTCTTACCCTACGAGCAGTACTTC. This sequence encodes CASSKHGDVLPYEQYF.

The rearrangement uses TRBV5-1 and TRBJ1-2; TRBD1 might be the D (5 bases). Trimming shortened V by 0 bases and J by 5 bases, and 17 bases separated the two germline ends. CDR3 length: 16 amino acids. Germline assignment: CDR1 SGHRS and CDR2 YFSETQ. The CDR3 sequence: CASSLAGGGLGYGYTF. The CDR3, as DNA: TGCGCCAGCAGCTTGGCCGGGGGAGGCCTGGGATATGGCTACACCTTC.

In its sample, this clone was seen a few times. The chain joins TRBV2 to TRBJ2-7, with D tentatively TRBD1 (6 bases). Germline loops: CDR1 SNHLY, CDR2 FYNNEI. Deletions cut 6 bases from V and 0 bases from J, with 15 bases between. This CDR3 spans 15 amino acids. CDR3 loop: CASSPGTTSSYEQYF. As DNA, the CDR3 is TGTGCCAGCAGCCCCGGGACAACCAGCTCCTACGAGCAGTACTTC.

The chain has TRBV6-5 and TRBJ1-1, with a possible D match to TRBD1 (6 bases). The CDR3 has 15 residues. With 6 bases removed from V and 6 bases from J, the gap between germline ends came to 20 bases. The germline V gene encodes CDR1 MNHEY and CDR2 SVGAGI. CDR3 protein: CASRSEPRGHAEAFF. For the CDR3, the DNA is TGTGCCAGCAGATCCGAGCCCAGGGGTCATGCTGAAGCTTTCTTT.

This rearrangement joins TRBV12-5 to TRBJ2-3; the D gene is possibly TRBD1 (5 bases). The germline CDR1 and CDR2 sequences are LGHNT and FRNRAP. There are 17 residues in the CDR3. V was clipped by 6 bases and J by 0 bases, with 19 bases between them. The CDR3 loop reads CASGSTKDTYSTDTQYF. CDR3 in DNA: TGTGCTAGTGGATCCACCAAGGACACCTATAGCACAGATACGCAGTATTTT.

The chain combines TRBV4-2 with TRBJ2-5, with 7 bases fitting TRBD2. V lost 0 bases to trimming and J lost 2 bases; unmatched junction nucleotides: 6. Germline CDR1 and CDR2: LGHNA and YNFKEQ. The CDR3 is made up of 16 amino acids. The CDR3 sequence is CASSQDAGVGQETQYF. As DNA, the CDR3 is TGTGCCAGCAGCCAAGATGCGGGGGTAGGACAAGAGACCCAGTACTTC.

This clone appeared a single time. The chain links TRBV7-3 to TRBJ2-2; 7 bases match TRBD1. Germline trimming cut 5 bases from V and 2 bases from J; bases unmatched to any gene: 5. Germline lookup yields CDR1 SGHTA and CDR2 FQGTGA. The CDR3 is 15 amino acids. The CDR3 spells CASSPTGSNTGELFF. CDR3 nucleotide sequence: TGTGCCAGCAGCCCGACAGGGTCCAACACCGGGGAGCTGTTTTTT.

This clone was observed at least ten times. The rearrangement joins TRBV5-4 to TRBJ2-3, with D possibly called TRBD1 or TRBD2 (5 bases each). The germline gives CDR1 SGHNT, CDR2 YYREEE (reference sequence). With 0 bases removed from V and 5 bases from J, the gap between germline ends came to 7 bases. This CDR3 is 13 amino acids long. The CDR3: CASSLVGEDTQYF. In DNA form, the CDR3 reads TGTGCCAGCAGCTTGGTGGGGGAAGATACGCAGTATTTT.

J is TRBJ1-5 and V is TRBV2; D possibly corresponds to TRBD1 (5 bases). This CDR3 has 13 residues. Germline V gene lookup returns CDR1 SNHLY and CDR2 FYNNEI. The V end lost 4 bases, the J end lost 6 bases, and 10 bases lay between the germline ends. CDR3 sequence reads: CASSVGGSQPQHF. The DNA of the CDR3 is TGTGCCAGCAGTGTGGGGGGAAGTCAGCCCCAGCATTTT.

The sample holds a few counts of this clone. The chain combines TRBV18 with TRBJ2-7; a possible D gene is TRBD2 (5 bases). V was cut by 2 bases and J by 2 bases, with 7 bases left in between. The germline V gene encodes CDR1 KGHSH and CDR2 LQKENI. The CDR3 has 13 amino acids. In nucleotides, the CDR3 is TGTGCCAGCTCACCAGAGGGAACCTACGAGCAGTACTTC. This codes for CASSPEGTYEQYF.

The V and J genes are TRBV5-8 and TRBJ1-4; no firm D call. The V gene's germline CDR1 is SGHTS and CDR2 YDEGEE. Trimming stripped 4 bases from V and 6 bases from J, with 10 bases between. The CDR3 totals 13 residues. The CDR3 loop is CASSTSYHEKLFF. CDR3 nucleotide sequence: TGTGCCAGCAGCACCTCCTACCATGAAAAACTGTTTTTT.

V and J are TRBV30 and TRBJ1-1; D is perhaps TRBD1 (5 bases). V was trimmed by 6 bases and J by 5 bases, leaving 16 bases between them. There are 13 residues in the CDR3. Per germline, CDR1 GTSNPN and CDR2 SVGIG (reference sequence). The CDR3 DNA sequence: TGTGCCTGCCGATGGGGGGGGGTGACTGAAGCTTTCTTT. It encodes CACRWGGVTEAFF. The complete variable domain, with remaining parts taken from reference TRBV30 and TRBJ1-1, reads SQTIHQWPATLVQPVGSPLSLECTVEGTSNPNLYWYRQAAGRGLQLLFYSVGIGQISSEVPQNLSASRPQDRQFILSSKKLLLSDSGFYLCACRWGGVTEAFFGQGTRLTVV.

The CDR3: CASSPRTGALGELFF. The CDR3 DNA is TGTGCCAGCAGCCCTAGGACAGGGGCGCTCGGGGAGCTGTTTTTT. The chain employs TRBV7-2 and TRBJ2-2; TRBD1 matches at 9 bases. Germline loops: CDR1 SGHTA, CDR2 FQGNSA. The CDR3 totals 15 residues. The V segment lost 5 bases and the J segment 7 bases; nucleotides outside the gene matches: 8.

The DNA of the CDR3 is TGTGCCAGCAGCTTAGCCCCGCGGGAGCAGTACTTC. This gives the protein CASSLAPREQYF. This chain uses TRBV7-9 with TRBJ2-7; D not certain. The CDR3 extends over 12 amino acids. Trimming removed 0 bases from V and 7 bases from J, with 7 bases in between. Germline CDR1 SEHNR, CDR2 FQNEAQ (reference sequence).

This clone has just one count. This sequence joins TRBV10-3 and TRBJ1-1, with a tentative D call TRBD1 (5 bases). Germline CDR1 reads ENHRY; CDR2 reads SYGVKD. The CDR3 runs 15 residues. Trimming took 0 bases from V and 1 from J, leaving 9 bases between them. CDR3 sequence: CAISESAGTNTEAFF. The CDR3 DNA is TGTGCCATCAGTGAGTCGGCAGGGACGAACACTGAAGCTTTCTTT.

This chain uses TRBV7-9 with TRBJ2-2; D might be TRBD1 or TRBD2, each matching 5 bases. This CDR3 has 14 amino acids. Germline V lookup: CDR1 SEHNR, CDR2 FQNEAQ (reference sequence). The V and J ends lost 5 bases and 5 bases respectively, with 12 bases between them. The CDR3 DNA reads TGTGCCAGCAGCGGGGACCAGGGAACCGGGGAGCTGTTTTTT. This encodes CASSGDQGTGELFF.

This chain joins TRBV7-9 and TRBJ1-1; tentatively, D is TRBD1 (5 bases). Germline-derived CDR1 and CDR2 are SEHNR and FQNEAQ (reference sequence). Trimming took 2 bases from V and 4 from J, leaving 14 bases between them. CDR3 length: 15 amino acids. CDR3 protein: CASSLMGGARTEAFF. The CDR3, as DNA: TGTGCCAGCAGCTTAATGGGCGGGGCCCGCACTGAAGCTTTCTTT. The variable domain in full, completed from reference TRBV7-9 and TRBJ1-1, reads DTGVSQNPRHKITKRGQNVTFRCDPISEHNRLYWYRQTLGQGPEFLTYFQNEAQLEKSRLLSDRFSAERPKGSFSTLEIQRTEQGDSAMYLCASSLMGGARTEAFFGQGTRLTVV.